Below, one T cell receptor beta chain is given with its context. The data are from a study of blood T cell repertoires in COVID-19. Study overall: The United States, Italy and Spain were the sources of the acute and convalescent COVID-19 samples.

With 0 bases removed from V and 5 bases from J, the gap between germline ends came to 12 bases. Germline loops: CDR1 SGHRS, CDR2 YFSETQ. The CDR3 spans 15 residues. In the study's own analysis: Reference gene primer amplification yielded estimated nucleated cell counts. The assay was immunoSEQ multiplex PCR, and TCRdb's table has in-frame clones only and misses some. That table is the source of V, J and clone size, and D and trimming were worked out from the DNA. There are 45,000 to 70,000 clones in the sample; approximately 90% occur only once, and about 7.3% lies in the top ten. This receptor was obtained from a woman aged 60 to 75 with active or convalescent COVID-19. J is TRBJ2-1 and V is TRBV5-1; weak D call: TRBD2 (5 bases). The sample was peripheral blood. The CDR3 nucleotides are TGCGCCAGCAGCTTGGATCTGCAGGAGGACAATGAGCAGTTCTTC. Amino acid sequence: CASSLDLQEDNEQFF.